The subject of this entry is one T cell receptor beta chain. The data were obtained in a study of ipilimumab plus nivolumab after autologous stem cell transplantation. Study in general: Typical patient got 5 or 6 ipilimumab doses and seven to nine nivolumab doses (median).

Repertoires were generated with immunoSEQ multiplex PCR, while TCRdb's copy carries only in-frame clones and drops some. The data contain 20,000 or so clones, just under 75% of them seen just once; the ten biggest clones take up 20% to 30%. Checkpoint therapy with ipilimumab 1 mg/kg began 14 to 28 days after transplant. V lost 4 bases to trimming and J lost 5 bases; unmatched junction nucleotides: 8. The CDR3 consists of 15 residues. Germline CDR1 SGHTA, CDR2 FQGNSA. This sample comprised PBMCs, obtained in a trial of ipilimumab plus nivolumab as post-transplant consolidation. This chain connects TRBV7-2 to TRBJ1-2; 9 bases line up with TRBD1. The sequence was collected from a male donor with diffuse large B-cell lymphoma. CDR3 in DNA: TGTGCCAGCAGCTCCCTACAGGGGGCATTGTATGGCTACACCTTC. It is translated as CASSSLQGALYGYTF.